This is a list of T cell receptor beta chains from one sample in a study of blood T cell repertoires in COVID-19. Sequencing was performed with immunoSEQ multiplex PCR; in TCRdb, only in-frame clones are kept and a portion is missing. This table has tens of thousands of clones, roughly 80% appearing once. Sequencing was performed on peripheral blood. The receptors were sampled from a human donor with acute or convalescent COVID-19. The donor label of this sample is uncertain. Both conserved end residues are part of each CDR3. D genes are given only for firm matches. Where a row states a size, it is once, few, many or the class of an expanded clone; other rows omit it.

NA	TRBJ2-1	NA	TRBV6-6	TGTGCCAGCAGTCGGACAGCACACCTCTCCTATCGGTCTCACAATGAGCAGTTCTTC	CASSRTAHLSYRSHNEQFF
NA	TRBJ2-1	TRBD1	TRBV9	TGTGCCAGCAGCGTCCAGACAGGGTACAATGAGCAGTTCTTC	CASSVQTGYNEQFF
NA	TRBJ1-1	NA	TRBV3-1/TRBV3-2	TGTGCCAGCAGCCGAAGCGAGTACACTGAAGCTTTCTTT	CASSRSEYTEAFF
NA	TRBJ2-5	TRBD2	TRBV5-1	TGCGCCAGCAGCGTCCAGCGGGGGCCGGAAGAGACCCAGTACTTC	CASSVQRGPEETQYF
NA	TRBJ2-3	NA	TRBV7-2	TGTGCCAGCAGCTTATTTGAGGAGAGCACAGATACGCAGTATTTT	CASSLFEESTDTQYF
NA	TRBJ1-2	NA	TRBV10-3	TGTGCCGTACGAATGGAGGGGTCGGGAAACTATGGCTACACCTTC	CAVRMEGSGNYGYTF
NA	TRBJ2-4	NA	TRBV7-9	TGTGCCAGCAGCGTAACAGGGATTGTTCAGTACTTC	CASSVTGIVQYF
NA	TRBJ1-1	NA	TRBV28	TGTGCCAGCAGTTTACACGCGGGGGTGGTAGGGGGTAACACTGAAGCTTTCTTT	CASSLHAGVVGGNTEAFF
NA	TRBJ2-5	NA	TRBV5-1	TGCGCCAGCAGCTTGGGGACACATTTTAAAGAGACCCAGTACTTC	CASSLGTHFKETQYF
once	TRBJ2-7	TRBD1	TRBV11-3	TGTGCCAGCAGCTTAGCTGGGACAGGGGGGATAACAGGGGACTACGAGCAGTACTTC	CASSLAGTGGITGDYEQYF
NA	TRBJ1-6	NA	TRBV30	TGTGCCTGGAGTGTCCAGAATTCACCCCTCCACTTT	CAWSVQNSPLHF
NA	TRBJ2-1	NA	TRBV7-2	TGTGCCAGCAGCTCAACTCGGGACTCTAATGAGCAGTTCTTC	CASSSTRDSNEQFF
NA	TRBJ1-6	NA	TRBV10-2	TGCGCCAGCAGAAACATACAGGTTAATTCACCCCTCCACTTT	CASRNIQVNSPLHF
NA	TRBJ1-1	NA	TRBV27	TGTGCCAGCAGAAAAGCAACAGGGCAGACATTGAACACTGAAGCTTTCTTT	CASRKATGQTLNTEAFF
NA	TRBJ2-7	NA	TRBV10-3	TGTGCCATCAGTCCAGACAGGCCGAGCTCCTACGAGCAGTACTTC	CAISPDRPSSYEQYF
NA	TRBJ2-1	NA	TRBV9	TGTGCCAGCAGCGAGCCCCCCTACAATGAGCAGTTCTTC	CASSEPPYNEQFF
NA	TRBJ1-1	NA	TRBV28	TGTGCCAGCAGAAATTTGGGGGGGACTGAAGCTTTCTTT	CASRNLGGTEAFF